This TCR beta chain came from a study of blood T cell repertoires in COVID-19. In the study overall: The origin of the acute and convalescent COVID-19 samples was the United States, Italy and Spain. T cells, B-cell-depleted T cells, or PBMCs provided the cDNA or gDNA that served as material.

Sequenced by immunoSEQ multiplex PCR; TCRdb stores in-frame clones only, minus some. This sample has 110,000 to 150,000 clones, with 80% found just once. Between the trimmed V and J ends, which lost 3 bases and 1 base, there was a span of 12 bases. The CDR3 length is 15 residues. Germline CDR1 is MNHNS and CDR2 is SASEGT. The V gene is TRBV6-1, the J gene TRBJ2-5; TRBD2 might be the D (6 bases). This TCR was recovered from a man aged 65 to 79 who had recovered from COVID-19. What was sequenced was peripheral blood. CDR3 in DNA: TGTGCCAGCAGTGACCCCCCTAGCGCCCAAGAGACCCAGTACTTC. It yields the protein CASSDPPSAQETQYF.